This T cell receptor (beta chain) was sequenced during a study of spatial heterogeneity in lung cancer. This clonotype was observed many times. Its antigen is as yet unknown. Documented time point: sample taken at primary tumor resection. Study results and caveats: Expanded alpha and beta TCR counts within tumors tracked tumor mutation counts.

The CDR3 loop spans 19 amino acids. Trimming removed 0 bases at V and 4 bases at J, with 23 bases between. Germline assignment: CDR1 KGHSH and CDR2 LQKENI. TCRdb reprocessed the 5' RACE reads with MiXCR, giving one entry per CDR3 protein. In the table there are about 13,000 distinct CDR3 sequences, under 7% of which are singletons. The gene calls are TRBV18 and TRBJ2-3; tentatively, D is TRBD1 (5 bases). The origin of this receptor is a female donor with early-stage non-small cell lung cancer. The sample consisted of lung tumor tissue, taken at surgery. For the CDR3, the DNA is TGTGCCAGCTCACCACCGCCAGGGTTCCATATATCCTACGCAGATACGCAGTATTTT. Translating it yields CASSPPPGFHISYADTQYF.